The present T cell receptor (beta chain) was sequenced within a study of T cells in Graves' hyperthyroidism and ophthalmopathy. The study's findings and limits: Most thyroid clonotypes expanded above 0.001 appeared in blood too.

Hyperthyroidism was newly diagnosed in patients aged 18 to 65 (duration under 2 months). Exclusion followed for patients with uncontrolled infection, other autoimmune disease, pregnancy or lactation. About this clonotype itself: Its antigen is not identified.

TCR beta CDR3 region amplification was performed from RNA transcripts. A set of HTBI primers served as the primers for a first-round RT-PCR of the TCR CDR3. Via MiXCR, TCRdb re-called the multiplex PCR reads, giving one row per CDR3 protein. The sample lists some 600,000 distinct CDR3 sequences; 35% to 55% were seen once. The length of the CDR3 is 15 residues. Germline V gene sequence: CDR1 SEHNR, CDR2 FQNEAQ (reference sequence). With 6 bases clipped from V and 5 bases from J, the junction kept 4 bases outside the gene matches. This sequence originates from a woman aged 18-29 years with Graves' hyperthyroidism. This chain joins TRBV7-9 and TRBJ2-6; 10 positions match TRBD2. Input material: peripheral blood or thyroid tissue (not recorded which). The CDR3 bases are TGTGCCAGCAGTCACACTAGCGGGAGGGCCAACGTCCTGACTTTC. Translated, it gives CASSHTSGRANVLTF.